This TCR beta chain appears in the sequencing data of a study of shared clonotypes between healthy human individuals. Overall study: The plates for each donor numbered three CD4 naive, three CD4 memory, two CD8 naive and one CD8 memory.

Turning to this clone: The antigen remains unidentified.

Sorted-subset replicate PCRs used 150 to 200 ng of genomic DNA. This amount corresponded to 25,000 to 30,000 T cell genomes. Only in-frame clones appear in the TCRdb table, and some are missing; sequencing was by immunoSEQ multiplex PCR. The sample yields under 850,000 clones, approximately 72% seen once. General study results and limits: As a rule, naive subsets had a larger estimated richness than memory subsets.

The CDR3 is 13 amino acids. Trimming took 6 bases from V and 4 from J, leaving 12 bases between them. Germline CDR1 reads MDHEN; CDR2 reads SYDVKM. This sequence joins TRBV28 and TRBJ1-2, with D tentatively TRBD1 (5 bases). Sequenced: memory CD4+ T cells sorted from blood. Stated subset: CD45RA-negative fraction. The source is a woman in her 30s in good health. CDR3 coding DNA: TGTGCCAGCAGGGGTCAGGGTCCCTATGGCTACACCTTC. Residues: CASRGQGPYGYTF.